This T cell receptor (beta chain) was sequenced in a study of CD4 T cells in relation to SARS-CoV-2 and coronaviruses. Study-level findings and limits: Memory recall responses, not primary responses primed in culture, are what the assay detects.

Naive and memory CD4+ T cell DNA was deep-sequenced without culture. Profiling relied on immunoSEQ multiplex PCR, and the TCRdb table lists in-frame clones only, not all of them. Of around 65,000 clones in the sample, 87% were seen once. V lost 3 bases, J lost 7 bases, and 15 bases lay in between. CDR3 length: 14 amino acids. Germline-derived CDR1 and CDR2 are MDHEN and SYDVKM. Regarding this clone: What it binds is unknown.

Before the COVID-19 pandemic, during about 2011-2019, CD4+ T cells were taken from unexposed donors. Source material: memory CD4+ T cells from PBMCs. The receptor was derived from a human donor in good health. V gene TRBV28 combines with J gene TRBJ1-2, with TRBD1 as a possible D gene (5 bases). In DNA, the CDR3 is TGTGCCAGCAGTTTTCAGCCAGGGACTCGTGGCTACACCTTC. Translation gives CASSFQPGTRGYTF.